This T cell receptor beta chain was profiled in a study of T cells expressing NK-cell markers. Study conclusions and caveats: Clones of NKG2C+ T cells that had expanded were of unclear HCMV specificity. Dominant NKG2C+ clonotypes accounted for roughly 1.0-8% of CD8+ T cells in six or seven donors. In several donors, dominant clonotypes made up about 28.3-65% of CD3+CD56-NKG2C+ cells.

This CDR3 spans 17 amino acids. Looked up from germline, CDR1 is MGHDK and CDR2 is SYGVNS. TCRdb derives one entry per CDR3 protein from the 5' RACE reads, leaving out DNA. The sample has 500,000 or so distinct CDR3 sequences. A remark on this clonotype: Its antigen is unidentified.

The TCR sequence derives from a young man in good health. The sample was blood T cells: a sorted CD56 or NKG2C T cell subset, CD4+ or CD8+ T cells, or bulk PBMC T cells (not recorded which). The chain carries TRBV25-1 and TRBJ2-1; TCRdb reports TRBD2, a call that lacks DNA to check it against. The CDR3 is CASSGGGKTSSYNEQFF.